This T cell receptor beta chain was obtained from a study of T cells after yellow fever vaccination. Turning to the study itself: CD3, CD45RA, CCR7 and CD95 guided sorting of the EM, EMRA, CM and Tscm memory subsets.

TCRdb re-called the 5' RACE reads with MiXCR, one entry per CDR3 protein. The data hold tens of thousands of distinct CDR3 sequences, with roughly 6% observed a single time. This clonotype has at least ten counts. Findings of the study overall: Reappearing after the booster were most of the clones from primary vaccination (96% CD4, around 88% CD8).

The CDR3 has 13 amino acids. Germline V gene lookup returns CDR1 DFQATT and CDR2 SNEGSKA (reference sequence). V trimming: 0 bases; J trimming: 6 bases; junction bases outside the gene matches: 4. The specimen comprised PBMCs, either bulk or a sorted T-cell subset (CD4+, CD8+, memory, or dextramer-sorted; not recorded which), sampled on the day of the yellow fever booster vaccination. The V call is TRBV20-1, the J call TRBJ1-2, with TRBD1 identical over 7 bases. The source is a young man who received the YFV17D yellow fever vaccine. This chain's CDR3 is CSARDLTGNGYTF. CDR3 DNA sequence: TGCAGTGCTAGAGACCTGACAGGGAATGGCTACACCTTC.